This T cell receptor beta chain was profiled in a study of beta chain features in type 1 diabetes. Using CD45RO/CCR7/CD25/CD127/CD95/CD27, CD4+ naive, central memory, regulatory and stem cell-like memory cells were sorted. The CDR3 is made up of 13 amino acids. Trimming removed 7 bases from V and 7 bases from J, with 14 bases in between. CDR1 is ENHRY, CDR2 SYGVKD, per germline. This clone has a handful of counts. Its antigen is not identified. TCRB transcripts that were expressed got sequenced, as all of the isolated RNA had been reverse transcribed. Samples of naive, central memory and regulatory T cells yielded a mean of around 3.4 million reads. TCRdb's copy holds only in-frame clones and misses some; the assay was immunoSEQ multiplex PCR. The profile shows about 470,000 clones, roughly 30% of them singletons. Study conclusions and caveats: Sequencing from cDNA could over-represent high-TCR-expressing cells. Type 1 diabetes patients showed fewer insertions and more deletions at VDJ junctions.

The TCR comes from a man aged 18 to 30 in good health. This sequence joins TRBV10-3 and TRBJ1-5, with TRBD1 as a possible D gene (6 bases). Sequencing was done on a sample of naive CD4+ T cells from blood. This CDR3 reads CAINRDGGQPQHF. In DNA, the CDR3 is TGTGCCATCAATAGGGACGGGGGCCAGCCCCAGCATTTT.